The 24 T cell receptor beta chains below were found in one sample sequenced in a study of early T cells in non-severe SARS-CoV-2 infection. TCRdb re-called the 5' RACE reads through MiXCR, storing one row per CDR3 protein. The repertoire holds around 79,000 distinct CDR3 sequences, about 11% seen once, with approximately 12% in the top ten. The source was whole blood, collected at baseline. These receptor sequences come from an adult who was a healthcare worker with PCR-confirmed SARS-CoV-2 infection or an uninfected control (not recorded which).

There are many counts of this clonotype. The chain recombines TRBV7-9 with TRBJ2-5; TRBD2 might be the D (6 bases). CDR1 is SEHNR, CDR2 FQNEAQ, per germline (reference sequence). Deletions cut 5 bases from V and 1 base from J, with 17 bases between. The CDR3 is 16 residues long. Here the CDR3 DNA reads TGTGCCAGCAGCCCTACCCGCGGGGCCGGCCAAGAGACCCAGTACTTC. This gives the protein CASSPTRGAGQETQYF.

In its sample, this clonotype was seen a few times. This CDR3 is CASSIGTPSTDTQYF. The CDR3 DNA reads TGTGCCAGTAGTATCGGGACACCTAGCACAGATACGCAGTATTTT. V gene TRBV19 combines with J gene TRBJ2-3; D is possibly TRBD1 (6 bases). The CDR3 is 15 amino acids. Deletions cut 3 bases from V and 0 bases from J, with 10 bases between. The germline CDR1 and CDR2 sequences are LNHDA and SQIVND (reference sequence).

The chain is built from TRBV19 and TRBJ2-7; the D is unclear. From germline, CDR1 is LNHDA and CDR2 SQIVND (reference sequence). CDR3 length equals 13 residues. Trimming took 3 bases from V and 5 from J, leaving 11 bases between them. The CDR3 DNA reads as TGTGCCAGTAGTATGACCAAGTCTCACGAGCAGTACTTC. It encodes CASSMTKSHEQYF. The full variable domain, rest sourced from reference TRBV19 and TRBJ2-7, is DGGITQSPKYLFRKEGQNVTLSCEQNLNHDAMYWYRQDPGQGLRLIYYSQIVNDFQKGDIAEGYSVSREKKESFPLTVTSAQKNPTAFYLCASSMTKSHEQYFGPGTRLTVT.

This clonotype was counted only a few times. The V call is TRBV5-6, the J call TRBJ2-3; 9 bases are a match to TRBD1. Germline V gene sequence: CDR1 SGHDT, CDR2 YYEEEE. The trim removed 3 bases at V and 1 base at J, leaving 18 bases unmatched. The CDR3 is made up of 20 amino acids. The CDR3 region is CASSWRGQGRQQERTDTQYF. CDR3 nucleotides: TGTGCCAGCAGCTGGCGGGGACAGGGAAGGCAGCAGGAACGCACAGATACGCAGTATTTT.

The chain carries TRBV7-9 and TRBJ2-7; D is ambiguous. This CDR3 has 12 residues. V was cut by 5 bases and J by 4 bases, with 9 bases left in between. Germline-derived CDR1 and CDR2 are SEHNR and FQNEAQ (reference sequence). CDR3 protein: CASSVNGYEQYF. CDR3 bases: TGTGCCAGCAGCGTTAATGGGTACGAGCAGTACTTC.

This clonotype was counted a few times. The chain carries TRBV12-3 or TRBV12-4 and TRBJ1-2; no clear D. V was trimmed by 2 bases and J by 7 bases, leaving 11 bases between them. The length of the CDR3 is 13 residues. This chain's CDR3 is CASSLPVRGGYTF. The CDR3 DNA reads TGTGCCAGCAGTTTACCCGTTCGGGGTGGCTACACCTTC.

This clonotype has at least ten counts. The chain's CDR3 is CASSLDSGLSGNTIYF. DNA for the CDR3: TGTGCCAGCAGCCTCGACTCAGGGCTCTCTGGAAACACCATATATTTT. The genes are TRBV7-2 and TRBJ1-3; maybe TRBD1 (5 bases). CDR3 length equals 16 residues. Germline CDR1 and CDR2: SGHTA and FQGNSA. Trimming took 5 bases from V and 0 from J, leaving 14 bases between them.

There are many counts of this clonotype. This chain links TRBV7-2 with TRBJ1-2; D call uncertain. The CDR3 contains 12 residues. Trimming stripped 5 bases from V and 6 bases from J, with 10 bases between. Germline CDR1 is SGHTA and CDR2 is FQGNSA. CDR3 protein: CASSITANGYTF. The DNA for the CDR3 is TGTGCCAGCAGCATCACTGCGAATGGCTACACCTTC. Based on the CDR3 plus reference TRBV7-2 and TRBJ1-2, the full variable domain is GAGVSQSPSNKVTEKGKDVELRCDPISGHTALYWYRQSLGQGLEFLIYFQGNSAPDKSGLPSDRFSAERTGGSVSTLTIQRTQQEDSAVYLCASSITANGYTFGSGTRLTVV.

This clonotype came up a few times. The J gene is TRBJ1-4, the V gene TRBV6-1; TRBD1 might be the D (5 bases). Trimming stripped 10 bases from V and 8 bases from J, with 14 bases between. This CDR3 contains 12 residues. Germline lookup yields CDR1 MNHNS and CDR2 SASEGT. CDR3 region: CATSYEGEKLFF. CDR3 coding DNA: TGTGCCACCTCCTACGAGGGGGAAAAACTGTTTTTT.

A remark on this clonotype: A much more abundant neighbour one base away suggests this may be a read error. As DNA, the CDR3 is TGTGCCAGCAGAGCCAGACAGGGCTACAATGAGCAGTTCTTC. Protein: CASRARQGYNEQFF. V and J are TRBV5-4 and TRBJ2-1, with 7 bases aligning to TRBD1. The CDR3 runs to 14 residues. J gave up 3 bases and V 5 bases, and 5 bases lay outside the gene matches. CDR1 is SGHNT and CDR2 is YYREEE in the germline V gene (reference sequence).

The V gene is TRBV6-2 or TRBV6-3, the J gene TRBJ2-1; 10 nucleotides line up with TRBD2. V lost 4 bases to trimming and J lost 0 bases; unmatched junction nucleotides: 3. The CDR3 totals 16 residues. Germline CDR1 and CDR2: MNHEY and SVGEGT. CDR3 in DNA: TGTGCCAGCAGTTTAGCGGGGGGAACCTCCTACAATGAGCAGTTCTTC. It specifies CASSLAGGTSYNEQFF.

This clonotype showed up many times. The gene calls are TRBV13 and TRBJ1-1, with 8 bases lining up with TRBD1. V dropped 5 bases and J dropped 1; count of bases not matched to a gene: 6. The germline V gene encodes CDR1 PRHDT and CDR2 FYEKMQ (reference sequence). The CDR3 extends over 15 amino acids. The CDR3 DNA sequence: TGTGCCAGCAGCACCTCGGACAGGGAGAACACTGAAGCTTTCTTT. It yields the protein CASSTSDRENTEAFF.

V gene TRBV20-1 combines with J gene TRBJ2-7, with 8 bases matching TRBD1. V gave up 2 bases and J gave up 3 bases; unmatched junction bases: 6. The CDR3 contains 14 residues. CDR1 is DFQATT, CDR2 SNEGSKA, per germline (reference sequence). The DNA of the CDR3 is TGCAGTGCTAGAAACCGGGACAGGAACTACGAGCAGTACTTC. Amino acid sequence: CSARNRDRNYEQYF.

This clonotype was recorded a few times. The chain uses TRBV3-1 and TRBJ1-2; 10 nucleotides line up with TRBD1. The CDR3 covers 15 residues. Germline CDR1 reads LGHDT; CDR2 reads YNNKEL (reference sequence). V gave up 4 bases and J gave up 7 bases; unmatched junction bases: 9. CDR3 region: CASSRSLDRGFGYTF. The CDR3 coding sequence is TGTGCCAGCAGCCGCTCACTGGACAGGGGGTTTGGCTACACCTTC. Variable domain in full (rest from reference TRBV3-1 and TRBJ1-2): DTAVSQTPKYLVTQMGNDKSIKCEQNLGHDTMYWYKQDSKKFLKIMFSYNNKELIINETVPNRFSPKSPDKAHLNLHINSLELGDSAVYFCASSRSLDRGFGYTFGSGTRLTVV.

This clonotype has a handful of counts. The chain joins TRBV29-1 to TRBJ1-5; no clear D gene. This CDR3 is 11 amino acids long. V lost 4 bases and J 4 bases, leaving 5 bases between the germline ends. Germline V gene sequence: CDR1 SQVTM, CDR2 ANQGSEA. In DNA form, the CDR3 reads TGCAGCGTTGGGGGAAATCAGCCCCAGCATTTT. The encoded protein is CSVGGNQPQHF.

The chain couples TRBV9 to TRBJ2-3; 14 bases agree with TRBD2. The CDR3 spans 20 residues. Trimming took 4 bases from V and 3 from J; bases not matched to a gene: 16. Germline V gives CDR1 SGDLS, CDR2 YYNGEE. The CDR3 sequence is CASSSKGTPGLAGVTDTQYF. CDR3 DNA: TGTGCCAGCAGCTCTAAAGGGACTCCGGGACTAGCGGGGGTGACAGATACGCAGTATTTT.

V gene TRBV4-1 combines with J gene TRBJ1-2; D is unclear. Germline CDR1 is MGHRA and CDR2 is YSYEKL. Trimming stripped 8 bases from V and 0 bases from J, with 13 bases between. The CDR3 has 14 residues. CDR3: CASGSHGANYGYTF. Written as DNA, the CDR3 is TGCGCCAGCGGGTCACACGGGGCTAACTATGGCTACACCTTC.

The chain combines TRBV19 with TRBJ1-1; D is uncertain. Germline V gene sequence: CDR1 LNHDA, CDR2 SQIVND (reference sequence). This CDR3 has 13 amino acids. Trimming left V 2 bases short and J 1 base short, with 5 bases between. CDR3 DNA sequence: TGTGCCAGTAGTATAAGTCAGAACACTGAAGCTTTCTTT. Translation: CASSISQNTEAFF.

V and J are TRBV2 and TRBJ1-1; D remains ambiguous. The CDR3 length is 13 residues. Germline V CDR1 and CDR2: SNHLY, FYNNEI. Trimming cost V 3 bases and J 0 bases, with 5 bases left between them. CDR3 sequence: CASSDMLNTEAFF. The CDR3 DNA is TGTGCCAGCAGTGACATGCTGAACACTGAAGCTTTCTTT.

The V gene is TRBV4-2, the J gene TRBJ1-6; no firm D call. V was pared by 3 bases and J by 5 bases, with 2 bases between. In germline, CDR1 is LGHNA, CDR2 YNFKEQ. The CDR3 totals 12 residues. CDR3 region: CASSQDNSPLHF. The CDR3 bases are TGTGCCAGCAGCCAGGATAATTCACCCCTCCACTTT.

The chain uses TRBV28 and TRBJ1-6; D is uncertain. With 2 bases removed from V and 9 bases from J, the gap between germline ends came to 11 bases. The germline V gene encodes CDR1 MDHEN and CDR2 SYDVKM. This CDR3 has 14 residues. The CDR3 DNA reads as TGTGCCAGCAGTTTAGGCTTTCGAGGTTCACCCCTCCACTTT. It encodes CASSLGFRGSPLHF.

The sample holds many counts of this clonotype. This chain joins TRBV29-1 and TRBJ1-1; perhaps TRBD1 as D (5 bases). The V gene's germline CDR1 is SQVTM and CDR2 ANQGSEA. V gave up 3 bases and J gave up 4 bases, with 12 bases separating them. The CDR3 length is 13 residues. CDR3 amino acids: CSVDAGRSTEAFF. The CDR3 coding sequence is TGCAGCGTTGACGCAGGGCGGAGCACTGAAGCTTTCTTT.

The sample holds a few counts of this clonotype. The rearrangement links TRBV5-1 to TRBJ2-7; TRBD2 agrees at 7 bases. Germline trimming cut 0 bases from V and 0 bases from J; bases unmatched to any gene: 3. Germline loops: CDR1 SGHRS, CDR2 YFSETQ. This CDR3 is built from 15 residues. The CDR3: CASSLEAGTSYEQYF. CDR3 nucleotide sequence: TGCGCCAGCAGCTTGGAAGCGGGGACCTCCTACGAGCAGTACTTC. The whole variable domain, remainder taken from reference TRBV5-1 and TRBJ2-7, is KAGVTQTPRYLIKTRGQQVTLSCSPISGHRSVSWYQQTPGQGLQFLFEYFSETQRNKGNFPGRFSGRQFSNSRSEMNVSTLELGDSALYLCASSLEAGTSYEQYFGPGTRLTVT.

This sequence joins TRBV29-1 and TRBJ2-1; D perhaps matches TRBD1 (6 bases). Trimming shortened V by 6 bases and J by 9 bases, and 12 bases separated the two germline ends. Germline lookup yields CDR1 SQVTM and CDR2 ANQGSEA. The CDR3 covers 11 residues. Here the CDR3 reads CSVPGQSEQFF. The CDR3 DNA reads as TGCAGCGTCCCCGGACAGTCTGAGCAGTTCTTC.